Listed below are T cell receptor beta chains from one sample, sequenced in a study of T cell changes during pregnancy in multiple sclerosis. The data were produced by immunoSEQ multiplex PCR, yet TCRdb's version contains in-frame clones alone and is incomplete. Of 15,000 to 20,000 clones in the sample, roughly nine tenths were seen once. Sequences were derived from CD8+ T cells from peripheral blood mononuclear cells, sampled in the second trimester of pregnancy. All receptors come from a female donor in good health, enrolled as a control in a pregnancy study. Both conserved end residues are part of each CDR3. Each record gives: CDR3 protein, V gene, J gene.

CASSWGQKSYEQYF	TRBV5-1	TRBJ2-7
CASSWEGHGGETQYF	TRBV5-1	TRBJ2-5
CASTSFGLAVTDTQYF	TRBV28	TRBJ2-3
CASSLGYLSEQYF	TRBV7-6	TRBJ2-7
CASSFRGFSYEQYF	TRBV28	TRBJ2-7
CASLPRQGAFGNTIYF	TRBV2	TRBJ1-3
CASSQGTGQGEEKLFF	TRBV4-2	TRBJ1-4
CASRTNRQGPVEGAFF	TRBV28	TRBJ1-1
CASSQGGLAGREQFF	TRBV4-1	TRBJ2-1
CASSARYESYEQYF	TRBV9	.
CASIHGTRETQYF	TRBV2	TRBJ2-5
CASSLPGQGSGANVLTF	TRBV7-9	TRBJ2-6
CASSSLDRVRGYTF	TRBV5-4	TRBJ1-2
CSGGLEAEAFF	TRBV29-1	TRBJ1-1
CASSNDAGQGGNTIYF	TRBV5-1	TRBJ1-3
CASTLGGDYNEQFF	TRBV27	TRBJ2-1
CAISDPSRVGLLLNYGYTF	TRBV10-3	TRBJ1-2
CASSDGPGLLNEQFF	TRBV9	TRBJ2-1
CASSPTSETYNEQFF	TRBV6-1	TRBJ2-1
CASSLAAGGTGELFF	TRBV5-1	TRBJ2-2
CASSLHLAGGPGEQFF	TRBV27	TRBJ2-1
CASSGPGQGYSYEQYF	TRBV7-9	TRBJ2-7
CASSPTGGERSGNTIYF	TRBV4-2	TRBJ1-3
CASSYSIALEQYF	TRBV6-5	TRBJ2-7
CASSDSGTANTGELFF	TRBV6-4	TRBJ2-2
CASSDSLAGAGELFF	TRBV6-4	TRBJ2-2
CASSLLNNEQFF	TRBV13	TRBJ2-1
CASILLRQAGAEQYF	TRBV6-1	TRBJ2-7
CASSLGLPGDTQYF	TRBV5-1	TRBJ2-3